These 24 T cell receptor beta chains were all obtained from the same sample, sequenced in a study of cytomegalovirus exposure and HLA in healthy donors. Some clones are missing from TCRdb's copy, which holds only in-frame ones; the method was immunoSEQ multiplex PCR. The sample yields about 200,000 clones, around 88% seen once. Sequenced: PBMCs. These receptors all come from a woman under 30 in good health and CMV-seronegative.

This clone appeared a few times. The chain recombines TRBV30 with TRBJ1-1, with D tentatively TRBD1 (5 bases). The CDR3 totals 13 residues. Germline lookup yields CDR1 GTSNPN and CDR2 SVGIG (reference sequence). V gave up 0 bases and J gave up 4 bases, with 9 bases separating them. The CDR3 sequence is CAWSVTGITEAFF. The CDR3 nucleotides are TGTGCCTGGAGTGTAACAGGAATCACTGAAGCTTTCTTT.

The V gene is TRBV6-1, the J gene TRBJ2-3, with 10 bases that match TRBD1. The CDR3 length is 16 residues. After removal of 0 bases from V and 6 bases from J, the junction contained 6 bases not matched to a gene. Per germline, CDR1 MNHNS and CDR2 SASEGT. CDR3 loop: CASSEAPGQGSDTQYF. Written as DNA, the CDR3 is TGTGCCAGCAGTGAAGCTCCGGGACAGGGGTCGGATACGCAGTATTTT.

The V and J genes are TRBV5-4 and TRBJ1-5; the match to TRBD1 covers 9 bases. This CDR3 spans 15 amino acids. The germline V gene encodes CDR1 SGHNT and CDR2 YYREEE (reference sequence). Unmatched junction bases numbered 4, after V lost 4 bases and J lost 2 bases. The CDR3 here is CASSTGTGRNQPQHF. The CDR3 DNA reads as TGTGCCAGCAGCACTGGGACAGGGCGCAATCAGCCCCAGCATTTT. The full variable domain, in which reference TRBV5-4 and TRBJ1-5 provide the parts outside the CDR3, is ETGVTQSPTHLIKTRGQQVTLRCSSQSGHNTVSWYQQALGQGPQFIFQYYREEENGRGNFPPRFSGLQFPNYSSELNVNALELDDSALYLCASSTGTGRNQPQHFGDGTRLSIL.

The rearrangement uses TRBV18 and TRBJ2-3; D remains unclear. This CDR3 spans 15 amino acids. CDR1 is KGHSH, CDR2 LQKENI, per germline. V was cut by 0 bases and J by 1 base, with 8 bases left in between. CDR3 in amino acids: CASSPPRLGTDTQYF. In DNA form, the CDR3 reads TGTGCCAGCTCACCACCCAGACTCGGCACAGATACGCAGTATTTT.

A remark on this clone: The sample carries other DNA sequences with the same CDR3. J is TRBJ2-3 and V is TRBV5-6; D is unresolved. The CDR3 totals 14 residues. Germline V gives CDR1 SGHDT, CDR2 YYEEEE. Trimming pared 1 base from V and 0 bases from J, leaving 6 bases between. In DNA, the CDR3 is TGTGCCAGCAGCTTGCCCGGGAGCACAGATACGCAGTATTTT. This gives the protein CASSLPGSTDTQYF.

V and J are TRBV11-2 and TRBJ2-7, with D tentatively TRBD1 (5 bases). Per the germline V gene, CDR1 is SGHAT and CDR2 is FQNNGV. Between the trimmed V and J ends, which lost 1 base and 4 bases, there was a span of 8 bases. This CDR3 is 13 amino acids long. CDR3 nucleotide sequence: TGTGCCAGCAGCTTAGGCAGGGAATACGAGCAGTACTTC. It yields the protein CASSLGREYEQYF.

This chain uses TRBV6-1 with TRBJ1-2; the D gene is possibly TRBD1 (5 bases). This CDR3 has 14 residues. V was pared by 6 bases and J by 5 bases, with 16 bases between. Per germline, CDR1 MNHNS and CDR2 SASEGT. The CDR3 sequence is CASRQEGGLYGYTF. CDR3 coding DNA: TGTGCCAGCAGACAGGAAGGTGGGCTTTATGGCTACACCTTC.

The rearrangement uses TRBV6-5 and TRBJ1-1; 7 positions agree with TRBD1. V trimming: 6 bases; J trimming: 5 bases; junction bases outside the gene matches: 9. The CDR3 covers 14 residues. Germline-derived CDR1 and CDR2 are MNHEY and SVGAGI. This chain's CDR3 is CASRPDRVFTEAFF. Here the CDR3 DNA reads TGTGCCAGCAGGCCCGACAGGGTCTTTACTGAAGCTTTCTTT.

This chain links TRBV11-2 with TRBJ2-1; 8 bases line up with TRBD2. CDR1 and CDR2 (germline): SGHAT, FQNNGV. The CDR3 consists of 15 residues. The V gene end was trimmed by 6 bases and the J gene end by 5 bases; junction bases not matched to a gene: 9. The CDR3 region is CASSSLAGAHNEQFF. The CDR3 bases are TGTGCCAGCAGTTCCCTAGCGGGTGCCCACAATGAGCAGTTCTTC.

Written as DNA, the CDR3 is TGTGCCAGCAGCGCGCTGGTTTCGACTGGAAACACCATATATTTT. Its protein is CASSALVSTGNTIYF. This chain links TRBV4-2 with TRBJ1-3; no clear D. The V end was cut by 5 bases, the J end by 2 bases, with 13 bases between. The length of the CDR3 is 15 residues. The germline V gene encodes CDR1 LGHNA and CDR2 YNFKEQ.

This clone showed up just once. V gene TRBV5-6 combines with J gene TRBJ2-6; 8 bases match TRBD1. The length of the CDR3 is 17 residues. The V gene end was trimmed by 4 bases and the J gene end by 2 bases; junction bases not matched to a gene: 8. Germline loops: CDR1 SGHDT, CDR2 YYEEEE. The CDR3 nucleotides are TGTGCCAGCAGCCGCAGGACAGGGCTACCTGGGGCCAACGTCCTGACTTTC. This translates into CASSRRTGLPGANVLTF.

The chain employs TRBV6-5 and TRBJ1-2; 7 bases match TRBD1. Germline V CDR1 and CDR2: MNHEY, SVGAGI. After removal of 6 bases from V and 0 bases from J, the junction contained 4 bases not matched to a gene. The CDR3 loop spans 14 amino acids. The CDR3 protein is CASSLQGSNYGYTF. The CDR3 bases are TGTGCCAGCAGCCTACAGGGGTCTAACTATGGCTACACCTTC.

The chain couples TRBV18 to TRBJ2-2; 10 nucleotides align to TRBD2. The CDR3 length is 16 residues. Germline CDR1 is KGHSH and CDR2 is LQKENI. The ends lost 5 bases at V and 2 bases at J; junction bases unmatched: 5. DNA for the CDR3: TGTGCCAGCTCAATTCTAGCGGGAGTAAACACCGGGGAGCTGTTTTTT. It specifies CASSILAGVNTGELFF.

The chain has TRBV30 and TRBJ1-2; 8 positions agree with TRBD1. V lost 3 bases, J lost 2 bases, and 5 bases stayed unmatched. The germline gives CDR1 GTSNPN, CDR2 SVGIG (reference sequence). This CDR3 has 14 residues. The CDR3 loop is CAWRRQGTNYGYTF. The CDR3 coding sequence is TGTGCCTGGAGGCGACAGGGGACGAACTATGGCTACACCTTC. The full variable domain, its missing parts supplied by reference TRBV30 and TRBJ1-2, is SQTIHQWPATLVQPVGSPLSLECTVEGTSNPNLYWYRQAAGRGLQLLFYSVGIGQISSEVPQNLSASRPQDRQFILSSKKLLLSDSGFYLCAWRRQGTNYGYTFGSGTRLTVV.

The J gene is TRBJ1-2, the V gene TRBV7-9; TRBD1 aligns across 10 bases. The germline V gene encodes CDR1 SEHNR and CDR2 FQNEAQ (reference sequence). This CDR3 spans 15 amino acids. V was clipped by 5 bases and J by 2 bases; unmatched bases: 5. The CDR3 nucleotides are TGTGCCAGCAGCCTTGACAGGGGGCCCAACTATGGCTACACCTTC. This codes for CASSLDRGPNYGYTF.

The gene calls are TRBV2 and TRBJ1-1, with D maybe TRBD1 (5 bases). The germline CDR1 and CDR2 sequences are SNHLY and FYNNEI. Trimming stripped 7 bases from V and 4 bases from J, with 16 bases between. The CDR3 totals 14 residues. CDR3 residues: CASTGGPDSTEAFF. For the CDR3, the DNA is TGTGCCAGCACCGGGGGACCGGATAGCACTGAAGCTTTCTTT.

V gene TRBV4-1 combines with J gene TRBJ1-2, with TRBD1 identical over 7 bases. With 4 bases clipped from V and 3 bases from J, the junction kept 11 bases outside the gene matches. This CDR3 has 16 amino acids. CDR1 and CDR2 (germline): MGHRA, YSYEKL. For the CDR3, the DNA is TGCGCCAGCAGCCGCGCTCTACAGGGGCTTGACTATGGCTACACCTTC. Protein sequence: CASSRALQGLDYGYTF.

The rearrangement links TRBV5-1 to TRBJ2-1; D is perhaps TRBD2 (6 bases). The V end lost 0 bases, the J end lost 4 bases, and 14 bases lay between the germline ends. CDR3 length: 16 amino acids. Germline V gene sequence: CDR1 SGHRS, CDR2 YFSETQ. In DNA, the CDR3 is TGCGCCAGCAGCTTGGGGGGACTGGGAGTTTACAATGAGCAGTTCTTC. Encoded protein: CASSLGGLGVYNEQFF.

The chain recombines TRBV5-1 with TRBJ2-5; TRBD2 matches at 10 bases. Unmatched junction bases numbered 11, after V lost 0 bases and J lost 0 bases. Germline V gives CDR1 SGHRS, CDR2 YFSETQ. This CDR3 has 19 amino acids. The CDR3 nucleotides are TGCGCCAGCAGCTTGGCCTGGGGGATCCTAGCGGGGGACCAAGAGACCCAGTACTTC. Translation gives CASSLAWGILAGDQETQYF.

The V and J genes are TRBV28 and TRBJ2-3; a possible D gene is TRBD2 (5 bases). The CDR3 is 16 amino acids. Germline CDR1 reads MDHEN; CDR2 reads SYDVKM. V was shortened by 3 bases and J by 6 bases, with 19 bases between the two germline ends. The CDR3 region is CASSFHWTSPGDTQYF. The CDR3 coding sequence is TGTGCCAGCAGTTTCCATTGGACGTCCCCGGGGGATACGCAGTATTTT.

V and J are TRBV2 and TRBJ2-5; TRBD2 aligns across 9 bases. The CDR3 consists of 17 residues. Germline CDR1 and CDR2: SNHLY and FYNNEI. The V segment lost 2 bases and the J segment 1 base; nucleotides outside the gene matches: 8. The CDR3 nucleotides read TGTGCCAGCAGTGAAACTTTATTAGCGGGAGTCCAAGAGACCCAGTACTTC. The encoded protein is CASSETLLAGVQETQYF.

This sequence joins TRBV5-1 and TRBJ2-5, with 14 bases lining up with TRBD2. Unmatched junction bases numbered 8, after V lost 4 bases and J lost 6 bases. This CDR3 is 16 amino acids long. The germline V gene has CDR1 SGHRS and CDR2 YFSETQ. The CDR3 spells CASSGGTSGSRKTQYF. The CDR3 nucleotides are TGCGCCAGCAGCGGGGGGACTAGCGGGAGTAGGAAGACCCAGTACTTC. Full variable domain (rest looked up from reference TRBV5-1 and TRBJ2-5): KAGVTQTPRYLIKTRGQQVTLSCSPISGHRSVSWYQQTPGQGLQFLFEYFSETQRNKGNFPGRFSGRQFSNSRSEMNVSTLELGDSALYLCASSGGTSGSRKTQYFGPGTRLLVL.

This clone was detected a few times. The chain combines TRBV2 with TRBJ1-5, with 8 bases identical to TRBD1. The V gene end was trimmed by 3 bases and the J gene end by 4 bases; junction bases not matched to a gene: 5. The germline gives CDR1 SNHLY, CDR2 FYNNEI. This CDR3 spans 15 amino acids. The CDR3 coding sequence is TGTGCCAGCAGTGAGGCAGGGGGCAGGAATCAGCCCCAGCATTTT. It codes for CASSEAGGRNQPQHF.

The V call is TRBV19, the J call TRBJ2-4; tentative D call: TRBD2 (5 bases). Trimming removed 0 bases at V and 6 bases at J, with 12 bases between. The length of the CDR3 is 15 residues. Germline V gene data show CDR1 as LNHDA and CDR2 as SQIVND (reference sequence). CDR3 nucleotide sequence: TGTGCCAGTAGTATAGACCCCCCTCGGGGAAACATTCAGTACTTC. Its translation is CASSIDPPRGNIQYF.